The 26 T cell receptor beta chains reported below all come from one sample, sequenced in a study of T-cell reconstitution after alpha-beta-depleted transplantation in children listed by TCRdb under 2016. The library relied on PCR. Sequencing relied on an Illumina HiSeq 2500. Molecular barcoding was employed in the preparation of TCR libraries, with unique molecular identifiers being used to normalize TCRbeta repertoire quantification. TCRdb's own reprocessing of the public reads used fastp at Q25 and MiXCR and kept productive beta chains. Rows with a matching CDR3 protein are joined into one entry that keeps the most common DNA and genes. In this sample the table shows about 220,000 distinct CDR3 sequences, approximately 17% of which occur a single time. Clones ranked in the top ten supply just under 45% of the sample. Reading the label with the study, this specimen's treatment or condition is: allogeneic hematopoietic cell transplantation with graft depleted of TCRalphabeta T cells and CD19 B cells.

The sequencing here drew on PBMCs, mostly from graft donor cells, taken 360 days after TCRalphabeta/CD19-depleted stem cell transplant. These receptors came from a male patient between 2 and 10 years old who had a stem cell transplant for acute lymphoblastic leukemia, so the T cells may come from the graft donor.

The chain combines TRBV7-9 with TRBJ1-6, with 9 bases aligning to TRBD1. The CDR3 totals 14 residues. J gave up 6 bases and V 6 bases, and 3 bases lay outside the gene matches. Germline V lookup: CDR1 SEHNR, CDR2 FQNEAQ (reference sequence). The chain's CDR3 is CASSRTGANSPLHF. CDR3 nucleotide sequence: TGTGCCAGCAGTCGGACAGGGGCTAATTCACCCCTCCACTTT.

The sample holds a few counts of this clonotype. This sequence joins TRBV18 and TRBJ2-7, with 14 nucleotides matching TRBD2. Germline-derived CDR1 and CDR2 are KGHSH and LQKENI. V was pared by 3 bases and J by 4 bases, with 17 bases of the junction left unmatched. This CDR3 spans 20 amino acids. CDR3 sequence: CASSPLPLSGTSGRGYEQYF. DNA for the CDR3: TGTGCCAGCTCACCGCTTCCACTTAGTGGGACTAGCGGGAGAGGGTACGAGCAGTACTTC.

This clonotype came up many times. The gene calls are TRBV29-1 and TRBJ2-3; D not resolved. V was pared by 4 bases and J by 6 bases, with 11 bases between. This CDR3 contains 12 residues. Germline V lookup: CDR1 SQVTM, CDR2 ANQGSEA. The CDR3 spells CSVGSGWDTQYF. For the CDR3, the DNA is TGCAGCGTTGGATCAGGTTGGGATACGCAGTATTTT.

This clonotype showed up just a few times. The chain joins TRBV9 to TRBJ1-4; no definite D call. Germline CDR1 SGDLS, CDR2 YYNGEE. Trimming cost V 3 bases and J 4 bases, with 10 bases left between them. The CDR3 is 14 amino acids. The CDR3 DNA follows: TGTGCCAGCAGCGCCGCGGGAAATAATGAAAAACTGTTTTTT. Amino acid sequence: CASSAAGNNEKLFF. The variable domain in full, with the rest retrieved from reference TRBV9 and TRBJ1-4, is DSGVTQTPKHLITATGQRVTLRCSPRSGDLSVYWYQQSLDQGLQFLIQYYNGEERAKGNILERFSAQQFPDLHSELNLSSLELGDSALYFCASSAAGNNEKLFFGSGTQLSVL.

The J gene is TRBJ2-1, the V gene TRBV14; D is undetermined. This CDR3 region has 13 residues. Trimming left V 2 bases short and J 10 bases short, with 12 bases between. CDR1 and CDR2 (germline): SGHDN, FVKESK. The CDR3 DNA sequence: TGTGCCAGCAGCCAACGACCACGAAAGGAGCAGTTCTTC. Amino acid sequence: CASSQRPRKEQFF.

The CDR3, as DNA: TGCAGTGGCGGGGCAAGTGACTATGGCTACACCTTC. This translates into CSGGASDYGYTF. The chain is built from TRBV20-1 and TRBJ1-2; tentative D call: TRBD1 (5 bases). Between the trimmed V and J ends, which lost 7 bases and 3 bases, there was a span of 12 bases. The CDR3 length is 12 residues. Germline V gene lookup returns CDR1 DFQATT and CDR2 SNEGSKA (reference sequence).

CDR3 in amino acids: CASSPPGGVRQETQYF. The CDR3 DNA is TGTGCCAGTTCCCCCCCGGGGGGAGTTCGTCAAGAGACCCAGTACTTC. V is TRBV12-3 or TRBV12-4 and J is TRBJ2-5; TRBD2 aligns across 7 bases. The CDR3 spans 16 residues. Trimming removed 9 bases from V and 2 bases from J; junction bases left unmatched: 15.

The V and J genes are TRBV20-1 and TRBJ2-1; D unclear. Trimming stripped 6 bases from V and 10 bases from J, with 16 bases between. The V gene's germline CDR1 is DFQATT and CDR2 SNEGSKA (reference sequence). The CDR3 has 12 residues. As DNA, the CDR3 is TGCAGTGCAAGTAACAGAGTAAGCGAGCAGTTCTTC. Residues: CSASNRVSEQFF.

This clonotype has more than one count but fewer than ten. The V gene is TRBV11-2, the J gene TRBJ2-7; perhaps D is TRBD1 or TRBD2 (5 bases each). V lost 1 base and J 6 bases, leaving 19 bases between the germline ends. Germline-derived CDR1 and CDR2 are SGHAT and FQNNGV. The CDR3 runs to 16 residues. CDR3 sequence (DNA): TGTGCCAGCAGCTTAGCCCGGGGCTTAACCACAGGCGAGCAGTACTTC. Translating gives CASSLARGLTTGEQYF.

V gene TRBV2 combines with J gene TRBJ1-5; D is unresolved. The CDR3 has 13 amino acids. The V and J ends lost 5 bases and 3 bases respectively, with 8 bases between them. Germline V gene sequence: CDR1 SNHLY, CDR2 FYNNEI. CDR3 in amino acids: CASSSFLNQPQHF. The DNA of the CDR3 is TGTGCCAGCAGTTCGTTCCTCAATCAGCCCCAGCATTTT.

This clonotype has more than one count but fewer than ten. One end of the junction is discordant with germline, which a read error may explain. The chain is built from TRBV7-7 and TRBJ2-2; no clear D gene. The CDR3 covers 14 residues. Per germline, CDR1 SSHAT and CDR2 FNYEAQ (reference sequence). In DNA form, the CDR3 reads TGTGCTAGCAGCCCAGCGAGGAACACCGGGGAGCTGTTTTTT. The encoded protein is CASSPARNTGELFF.

This clonotype was observed a few times. This chain connects TRBV12-3 or TRBV12-4 to TRBJ2-5, with 9 nucleotides matching TRBD2. The CDR3 contains 16 residues. The ends lost 3 bases at V and 5 bases at J; junction bases unmatched: 10. This chain's CDR3 is CASSFSAGGGRETQYF. The DNA of the CDR3 is TGTGCCAGCAGTTTTTCGGCGGGGGGGGGTCGGGAGACCCAGTACTTC.

This chain links TRBV6-1 with TRBJ2-3, with 11 positions matching TRBD1. The J segment lost 6 bases and the V segment lost 6 bases, leaving 11 bases of the junction unmatched. Germline V lookup: CDR1 MNHNS, CDR2 SASEGT. The CDR3 runs 16 residues. In DNA, the CDR3 is TGTGCCAGCAGAGGTCCGGGACAGGGGGGCTGGGATACGCAGTATTTT. This sequence encodes CASRGPGQGGWDTQYF.

The table lists this clonotype with a few counts. This sequence joins TRBV11-2 and TRBJ2-1, with 7 bases that match TRBD2. Losses at the gene ends were 3 bases for V and 3 bases for J; bases not matched to a gene: 8. This CDR3 region has 16 residues. Germline CDR1 SGHAT, CDR2 FQNNGV. CDR3 residues: CASSFRRERDYNEQFF. CDR3 DNA: TGTGCCAGCAGCTTTCGGCGGGAGAGGGACTACAATGAGCAGTTCTTC.

This clonotype has at least ten counts. The chain combines TRBV10-2 with TRBJ1-1, with D possibly TRBD1 on 5 matching bases. This CDR3 is 14 amino acids long. Germline V gene lookup returns CDR1 WSHSY and CDR2 SAAADI. Trimming removed 4 bases from V and 4 bases from J, with 13 bases in between. CDR3 in amino acids: CASSGWDLGTEAFF. The CDR3 region has the DNA TGCGCCAGCAGTGGGTGGGACCTGGGCACTGAAGCTTTCTTT.

This chain joins TRBV7-9 and TRBJ2-5; perhaps D is TRBD1 or TRBD2 (6 bases each). This CDR3 has 15 residues. V shed 0 bases and J shed 5 bases, with 13 bases lying between them. The germline V gene has CDR1 SEHNR and CDR2 FQNEAQ (reference sequence). CDR3 DNA: TGTGCCAGCAGCTTAGCGCGCCTAGGGGGGGAGACCCAGTACTTC. This codes for CASSLARLGGETQYF. The variable domain in full, completed from reference TRBV7-9 and TRBJ2-5, reads DTGVSQNPRHKITKRGQNVTFRCDPISEHNRLYWYRQTLGQGPEFLTYFQNEAQLEKSRLLSDRFSAERPKGSFSTLEIQRTEQGDSAMYLCASSLARLGGETQYFGPGTRLLVL.

J is TRBJ2-2 and V is TRBV4-2; D not resolved. Germline V gene sequence: CDR1 LGHNA, CDR2 YNFKEQ. The CDR3 has 18 amino acids. V dropped 4 bases and J dropped 3 bases, with 21 bases sitting between them. The CDR3 is CASSPNSWLQEDTGELFF. DNA for the CDR3: TGTGCCAGCAGCCCGAATTCTTGGCTCCAAGAGGACACCGGGGAGCTGTTTTTT.

This clonotype came up many times. CDR3 sequence (DNA): TGCAGTGCTAGAGATGGCCAGGGCCGCTACGAGCAGTACTTC. Residues: CSARDGQGRYEQYF. The V gene is TRBV20-1, the J gene TRBJ2-7, with D possibly TRBD1 on 5 matching bases. Trimming pared 0 bases from V and 3 bases from J, leaving 12 bases between. The germline gives CDR1 DFQATT, CDR2 SNEGSKA (reference sequence). The CDR3 runs 14 residues.

This clonotype turned up a few times. The J gene is TRBJ2-5, the V gene TRBV29-1; D uncertain. Trimming took off 3 bases at V and 0 bases at J, with 5 bases between the two ends. The CDR3 spans 12 residues. Per germline, CDR1 SQVTM and CDR2 ANQGSEA. As DNA, the CDR3 is TGCAGCGTTGATAGGGACCAAGAGACCCAGTACTTC. It translates to CSVDRDQETQYF.

V is TRBV6-5 and J is TRBJ1-2; 7 nucleotides line up with TRBD1. The germline CDR1 and CDR2 sequences are MNHEY and SVGAGI. The length of the CDR3 is 14 residues. Losses at the gene ends were 5 bases for V and 6 bases for J; bases not matched to a gene: 9. CDR3 amino acids: CASSQRQGGNGYTF. The CDR3 nucleotides are TGTGCCAGCAGTCAGAGACAGGGCGGGAATGGCTACACCTTC.

A remark on this clonotype: As the CDR3 is not closed by the conserved phenylalanine or tryptophan, this likely results from a read error. The V gene is TRBV15, the J gene TRBJ1-4; possible D gene TRBD1, 5 bases. V was trimmed by 0 bases and J by 5 bases, leaving 13 bases between them. CDR3 length: 16 residues. Germline V CDR1 and CDR2: LNHNV, YYDKDF (reference sequence). The CDR3 DNA is TGTGCCACCAGCAGAGATCCCCCAGGGAACAATGAAAAACTGTTTTAT. Amino acids: CATSRDPPGNNEKLFY.

The J gene is TRBJ2-3, the V gene TRBV5-1, with no clear D. The CDR3 covers 14 residues. Trimming shortened V by 4 bases and J by 1 base, and 10 bases separated the two germline ends. The V gene's germline CDR1 is SGHRS and CDR2 YFSETQ. CDR3 DNA: TGCGCCAGCAGCCGCCAGACCGGCACAGATACGCAGTATTTT. It specifies CASSRQTGTDTQYF.

The rearrangement links TRBV7-9 to TRBJ1-5; 7 positions agree with TRBD1. Per germline, CDR1 SEHNR and CDR2 FQNEAQ (reference sequence). The junction had 10 bases not matched to a gene; V was cut back by 0 bases and J by 5 bases. The CDR3 is made up of 17 amino acids. For the CDR3, the DNA is TGTGCCAGCAGCTTAGCTAGACGTGGCAGGGGGGATCAGCCCCAGCATTTT. This encodes CASSLARRGRGDQPQHF. The whole variable domain, filled in from reference TRBV7-9 and TRBJ1-5, reads DTGVSQNPRHKITKRGQNVTFRCDPISEHNRLYWYRQTLGQGPEFLTYFQNEAQLEKSRLLSDRFSAERPKGSFSTLEIQRTEQGDSAMYLCASSLARRGRGDQPQHFGDGTRLSIL.

The chain combines TRBV20-1 with TRBJ2-5; D ambiguous. The CDR3 is made up of 10 amino acids. Germline CDR1 DFQATT, CDR2 SNEGSKA (reference sequence). V was shortened by 7 bases and J by 1 base, with 4 bases between the two germline ends. Here the CDR3 reads CSGSQETQYF. The CDR3 bases are TGCAGTGGGTCCCAAGAGACCCAGTACTTC.

The CDR3 nucleotides read TGTGCCAGCAGTCACCAAGACGGTGCTTACAATGAGCAGTTCTTC. It translates to CASSHQDGAYNEQFF. The V call is TRBV11-2, the J call TRBJ2-1; D is unclear. V was cut by 6 bases and J by 4 bases, with 16 bases left in between. Germline CDR1 reads SGHAT; CDR2 reads FQNNGV. The CDR3 totals 15 residues.

The V and J genes are TRBV3-1 and TRBJ2-1; TRBD2 aligns across 8 bases. The length of the CDR3 is 16 residues. V was clipped by 1 base and J by 5 bases; unmatched bases: 7. Looked up from germline, CDR1 is LGHDT and CDR2 is YNNKEL (reference sequence). CDR3 region: CASSQVVAGGHNEQFF. For the CDR3, the DNA is TGTGCCAGCAGCCAAGTAGTCGCGGGGGGCCACAATGAGCAGTTCTTC.